This T cell receptor beta chain was observed in a study of graft-versus-host responses after intestinal transplantation. The wider study: Anti-thymocyte globulin induction was given to all recipients, followed by tacrolimus and steroids for three to four years.

Notes on this clone: Its antigen is not identified.

TCRdb keeps only in-frame clones here, not all; method: immunoSEQ multiplex PCR. Of tens of thousands of clones detected, over 85% appear once; the ten largest clones hold roughly 0.49%. The germline gives CDR1 LGHNA, CDR2 YNFKEQ. The CDR3 spans 15 residues. Trimming removed 0 bases from V and 4 bases from J; junction bases left unmatched: 4. Sequencing used unstimulated CD8+ T cells sorted from spleen or lymph node cells, obtained before intestinal transplant. The receptor comes from a human donor who received an intestinal transplant. This chain joins TRBV4-2 and TRBJ1-1; 8 bases match TRBD1. The CDR3 region is CASSQDSGTGTEAFF. CDR3 DNA: TGTGCCAGCAGCCAAGATTCCGGGACAGGCACTGAAGCTTTCTTT.